The T cell receptor beta chain under discussion was sequenced for a study of cytomegalovirus exposure and HLA in healthy donors. PCR was performed using 60 Vbeta and 13 Jbeta primers. Sequenced by immunoSEQ multiplex PCR; TCRdb stores in-frame clones only, minus some. The data hold 110,000 to 150,000 clones, with 65% to 80% observed a single time. The CDR3 has 15 amino acids. Trimming at V came to 1 base and at J to 4 bases, leaving 1 base not matched to a gene. CDR1 is SEHNR, CDR2 FQNEAQ, per germline (reference sequence). This TCR was recovered from a man younger than 40 in good health and CMV-seronegative. Sample: PBMCs. The chain uses TRBV7-9 and TRBJ1-2, with 12 bases that match TRBD1. The CDR3 reads CASSLEGQGAYGYTF. The CDR3 DNA reads as TGTGCCAGCAGCTTAGAGGGACAGGGGGCCTATGGCTACACCTTC.